The clone carrying this T cell receptor beta chain was seen ten or more times. Its antigen is not identified. Uncontrolled infection, other autoimmune disease, pregnancy or lactation barred patients from enrollment. The data stem from a study of T cells in Graves' hyperthyroidism and ophthalmopathy. Study details: The blood sample was taken at first diagnosis, before treatment began.

Amplified regions were TCR beta CDR3 sequences from RNA transcripts. TCR CDR3 regions were first amplified by RT-PCR with HTBI primers. TCRdb used MiXCR to reprocess the multiplex PCR reads, holding one entry per CDR3 protein. The sample comprises around 450,000 distinct CDR3 sequences, approximately 15% of which are singletons, and around 5.3% rests with the top ten. Study-wide results and caveats: In blood, most of the thyroid clonotypes expanded above 0.001 were also present.

J was trimmed by 3 bases and V by 3 bases; bases with no gene match: 11. This CDR3 has 15 amino acids. CDR1 is DFQATT and CDR2 is SNEGSKA in the germline V gene (reference sequence). This chain joins TRBV20-1 and TRBJ2-7; TRBD1 aligns across 7 bases. Sequencing input: blood. The sequence was collected from a young woman with Graves' hyperthyroidism. The CDR3 reads CSASGAQGNFYEQYF. CDR3 DNA: TGCAGTGCTAGTGGGGCACAGGGGAACTTCTACGAGCAGTACTTC.